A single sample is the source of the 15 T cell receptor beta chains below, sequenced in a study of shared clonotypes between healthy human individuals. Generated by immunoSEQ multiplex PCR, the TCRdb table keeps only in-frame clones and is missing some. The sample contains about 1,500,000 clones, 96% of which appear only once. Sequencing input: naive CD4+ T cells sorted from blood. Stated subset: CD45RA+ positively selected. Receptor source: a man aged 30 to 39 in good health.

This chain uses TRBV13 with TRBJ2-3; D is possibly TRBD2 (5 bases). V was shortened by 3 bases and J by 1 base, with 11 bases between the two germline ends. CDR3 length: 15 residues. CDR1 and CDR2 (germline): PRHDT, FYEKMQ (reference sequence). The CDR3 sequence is CASSFAGVGTDTQYF. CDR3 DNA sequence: TGTGCCAGCAGCTTTGCCGGGGTCGGCACAGATACGCAGTATTTT.

The CDR3 DNA reads as TGTGCCAGCAGCGCCTCAGGGTCTGGCTACACCTTC. Amino acids: CASSASGSGYTF. The chain has TRBV9 and TRBJ1-2; a weak D match, TRBD1 (5 bases). This CDR3 is 12 amino acids long. CDR1 is SGDLS and CDR2 is YYNGEE in the germline V gene. Trimming shortened V by 3 bases and J by 7 bases, and 10 bases separated the two germline ends.

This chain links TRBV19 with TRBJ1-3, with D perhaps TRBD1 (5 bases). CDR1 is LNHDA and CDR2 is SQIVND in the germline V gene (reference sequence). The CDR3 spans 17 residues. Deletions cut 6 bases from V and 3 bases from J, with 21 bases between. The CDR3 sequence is CASSTERQNTFGNTIYF. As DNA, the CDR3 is TGTGCCAGTAGCACCGAACGACAGAATACTTTTGGAAACACCATATATTTT.

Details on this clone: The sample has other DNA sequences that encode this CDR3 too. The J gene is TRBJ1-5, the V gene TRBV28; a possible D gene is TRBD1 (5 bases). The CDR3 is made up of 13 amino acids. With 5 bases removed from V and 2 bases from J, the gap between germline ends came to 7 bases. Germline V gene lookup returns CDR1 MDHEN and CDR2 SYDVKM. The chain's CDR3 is CASSRDGNQPQHF. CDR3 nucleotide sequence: TGTGCCAGCAGTAGGGACGGCAATCAGCCCCAGCATTTT.

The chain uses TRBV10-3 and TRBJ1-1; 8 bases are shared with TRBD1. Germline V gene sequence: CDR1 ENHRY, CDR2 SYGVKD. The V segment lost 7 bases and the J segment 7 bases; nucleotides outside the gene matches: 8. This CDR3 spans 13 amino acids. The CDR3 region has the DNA TGTGCCATCAAGGGGGGACAGGCCGTTGAAGCTTTCTTT. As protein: CAIKGGQAVEAFF.

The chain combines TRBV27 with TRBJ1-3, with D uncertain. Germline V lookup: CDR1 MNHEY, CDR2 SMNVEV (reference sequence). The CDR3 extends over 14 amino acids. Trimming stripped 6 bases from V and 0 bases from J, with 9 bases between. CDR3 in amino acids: CASSLGISGNTIYF. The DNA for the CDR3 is TGTGCCAGCAGCCTGGGGATCTCTGGAAACACCATATATTTT.

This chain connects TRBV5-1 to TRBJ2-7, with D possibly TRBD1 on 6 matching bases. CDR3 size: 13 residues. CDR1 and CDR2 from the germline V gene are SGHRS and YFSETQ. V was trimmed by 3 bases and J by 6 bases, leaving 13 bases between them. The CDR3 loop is CASSSQGSGEQYF. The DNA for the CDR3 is TGCGCCAGCAGCTCACAGGGTTCAGGCGAGCAGTACTTC.

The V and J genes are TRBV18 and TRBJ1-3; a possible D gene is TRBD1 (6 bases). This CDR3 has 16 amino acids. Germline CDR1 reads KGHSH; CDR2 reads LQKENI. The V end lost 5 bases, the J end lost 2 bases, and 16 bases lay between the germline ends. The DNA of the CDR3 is TGTGCCAGCTCATTCAGGGGCGCGGGTGCTGGAAACACCATATATTTT. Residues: CASSFRGAGAGNTIYF.

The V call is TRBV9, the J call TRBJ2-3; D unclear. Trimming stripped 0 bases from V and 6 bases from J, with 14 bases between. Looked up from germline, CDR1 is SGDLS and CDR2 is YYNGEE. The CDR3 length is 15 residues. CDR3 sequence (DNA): TGTGCCAGCAGCGTAGGGGCAGTTACTCCCGATACGCAGTATTTT. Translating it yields CASSVGAVTPDTQYF.

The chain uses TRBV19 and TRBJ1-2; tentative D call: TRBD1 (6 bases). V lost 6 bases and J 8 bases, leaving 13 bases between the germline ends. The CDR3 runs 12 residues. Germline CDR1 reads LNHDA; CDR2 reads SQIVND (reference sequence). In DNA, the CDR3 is TGTGCCAGTAGGCGGGGGGCTCTAGGCTACACCTTC. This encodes CASRRGALGYTF.

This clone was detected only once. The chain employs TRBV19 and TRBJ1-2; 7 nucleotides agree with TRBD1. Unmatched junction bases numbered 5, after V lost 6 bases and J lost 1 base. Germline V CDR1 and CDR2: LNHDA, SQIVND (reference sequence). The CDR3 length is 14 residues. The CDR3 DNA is TGTGCCAGTAGGGCGGACAGGTTTAACTATGGCTACACCTTC. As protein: CASRADRFNYGYTF.

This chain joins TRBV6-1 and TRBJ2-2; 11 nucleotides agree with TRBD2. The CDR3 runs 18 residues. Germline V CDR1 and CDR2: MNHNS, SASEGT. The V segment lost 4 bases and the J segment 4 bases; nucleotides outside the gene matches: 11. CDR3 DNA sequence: TGTGCCAGCAGTGTTAAACTAGCGGGAGCTTCGAGCACCGGGGAGCTGTTTTTT. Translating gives CASSVKLAGASSTGELFF.

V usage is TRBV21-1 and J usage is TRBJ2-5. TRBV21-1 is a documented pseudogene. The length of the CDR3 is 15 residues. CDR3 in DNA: TGTGCCAGCAGCATGGAGACCACCGGGCGGGAGACCCAGTACTTC. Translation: CASSMETTGRETQYF.

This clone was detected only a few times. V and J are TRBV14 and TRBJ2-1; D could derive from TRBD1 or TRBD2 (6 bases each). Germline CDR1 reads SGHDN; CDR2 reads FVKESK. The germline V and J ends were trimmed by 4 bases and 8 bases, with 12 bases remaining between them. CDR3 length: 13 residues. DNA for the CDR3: TGTGCCAGCAGCCGGGGGGCACAGGATGAGCAGTTCTTC. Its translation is CASSRGAQDEQFF.

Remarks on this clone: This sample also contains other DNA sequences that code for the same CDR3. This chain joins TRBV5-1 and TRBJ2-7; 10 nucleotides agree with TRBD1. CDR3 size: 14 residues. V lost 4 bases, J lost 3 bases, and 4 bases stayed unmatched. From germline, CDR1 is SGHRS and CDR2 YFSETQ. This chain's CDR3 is CASSRTGGSYEQYF. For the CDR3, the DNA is TGCGCCAGCAGCAGGACAGGGGGTAGCTACGAGCAGTACTTC.